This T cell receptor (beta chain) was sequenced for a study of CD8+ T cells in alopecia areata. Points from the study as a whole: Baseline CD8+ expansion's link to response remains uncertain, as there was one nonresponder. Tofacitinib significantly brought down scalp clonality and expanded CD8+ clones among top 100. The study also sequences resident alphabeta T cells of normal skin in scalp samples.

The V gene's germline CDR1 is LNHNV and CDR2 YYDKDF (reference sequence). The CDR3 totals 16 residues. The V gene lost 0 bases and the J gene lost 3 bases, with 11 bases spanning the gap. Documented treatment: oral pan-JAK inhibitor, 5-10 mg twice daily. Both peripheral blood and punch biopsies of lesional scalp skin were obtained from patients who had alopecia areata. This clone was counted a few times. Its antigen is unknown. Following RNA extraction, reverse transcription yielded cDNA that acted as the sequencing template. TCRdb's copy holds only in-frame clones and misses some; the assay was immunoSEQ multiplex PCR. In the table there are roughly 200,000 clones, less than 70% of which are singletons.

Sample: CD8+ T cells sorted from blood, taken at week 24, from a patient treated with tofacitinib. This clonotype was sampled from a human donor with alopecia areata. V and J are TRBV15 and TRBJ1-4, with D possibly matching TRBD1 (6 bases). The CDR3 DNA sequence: TGTGCCACCAGCAGAGAAACAGGGTCGGCTAATGAAAAACTGTTTTTT. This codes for CATSRETGSANEKLFF.